The rows below give T cell receptor beta chains drawn from one sample of a study of blood T cell repertoires in COVID-19. The table came from immunoSEQ multiplex PCR; TCRdb's copy has only in-frame clones and leaves some out. The repertoire holds around 250,000 clones, with 90% as singletons. The sequencing sample was made of PBMCs or T cells enriched from blood (not recorded which). These receptors were collected from a man aged 50 or older who had been exposed to COVID-19. CDR3s include the opening cysteine and the closing phenylalanine or tryptophan. The D gene is left open where the match is weak. Size is omitted from some rows. Given values are once, few, many or a class for expanded clones.

>.|15|TRBJ1-2|.|TRBV2
CASRVSGGRGYGYTF
TGTGCCAGCAGGGTCTCCGGGGGGCGCGGCTATGGCTACACCTTC
>.|18|TRBJ2-3|TRBD1|TRBV12-5
CASGLGFWDRVSTDTQYF
TGTGCTAGTGGTTTGGGTTTCTGGGACAGGGTTAGCACAGATACGCAGTATTTT
>once|16|TRBJ2-2|TRBD2|TRBV5-1
CASERLAGEEAGELFF
TGCGCCAGCGAAAGACTAGCGGGGGAGGAGGCCGGGGAGCTGTTTTTT
>.|15|TRBJ2-3|TRBD2|TRBV28
CASPSRLADTDTQYF
TGTGCCAGCCCTAGTAGACTAGCGGACACAGATACGCAGTATTTT
>once|16|TRBJ1-6|.|TRBV13
CASINRRGSYNSPLHF
TGTGCCAGCATAAACCGACGGGGTTCCTATAATTCACCCCTCCACTTT
>once|12|TRBJ1-2|.|TRBV28
CASSFPVVGYTF
TGTGCCAGCAGTTTCCCGGTCGTTGGCTACACCTTC
>.|11|TRBJ1-3|TRBD1|TRBV2
CASSVQGILYF
TGTGCCAGCAGTGTACAGGGGATTTTATATTTT
>few|13|TRBJ1-1|.|TRBV6-5
CAARGQSRTEAFF
TGTGCCGCAAGAGGACAGTCCAGGACTGAAGCTTTCTTT
>.|13|TRBJ1-1|TRBD1|TRBV24-1
CATKTGSNTEAFF
TGTGCCACCAAGACAGGGTCGAACACTGAAGCTTTCTTT
>.|15|TRBJ2-1|TRBD2|TRBV7-6
CASSLYGGVNNEQFF
TGTGCCAGCAGCTTATATGGGGGGGTAAACAATGAGCAGTTCTTC
>.|14|TRBJ1-1|.|TRBV7-3
CASSSNERSAEAFF
TGTGCCAGCAGCTCAAACGAGAGAAGCGCTGAAGCTTTCTTT
>.|15|TRBJ1-1|.|TRBV2
CASTQGGKGNTEAFF
TGTGCCAGCACTCAGGGAGGGAAGGGGAACACTGAAGCTTTCTTT
>.|15|TRBJ1-2|TRBD1|TRBV19
CASSITTGSVAGYTF
TGTGCCAGTAGTATAACGACAGGGTCTGTTGCTGGCTACACCTTC
>.|13|TRBJ2-2|.|TRBV7-9
CAIHGWNTGELFF
TGTGCCATTCACGGGTGGAACACCGGGGAGCTGTTTTTT
>.|14|TRBJ2-7|.|TRBV27
CASIGNLSPGEQYF
TGTGCCAGCATAGGGAACCTCAGCCCGGGGGAGCAGTACTTC
>.|16|TRBJ2-1|TRBD1|TRBV9
CASSVSRDSSYNEQFF
TGTGCCAGCAGCGTGAGCCGGGACAGCTCCTACAATGAGCAGTTCTTC
>.|16|TRBJ2-3|.|TRBV5-1
CASSLAGRGSTDTQYF
TGCGCCAGCAGCTTGGCCGGGAGAGGTAGCACAGATACGCAGTATTTT
>.|16|TRBJ2-5|TRBD1|TRBV24-1
CATSDARQGAGETQYF
TGTGCCACCAGTGATGCCCGACAGGGGGCTGGTGAGACCCAGTACTTC
>.|13|TRBJ1-5|.|TRBV18
CASSPSEDQPQHF
TGTGCCAGCTCACCTTCTGAGGATCAGCCCCAGCATTTT
>.|14|TRBJ2-5|.|TRBV7-3
CASSPGGAEETQYF
TGTGCCAGCAGCCCGGGGGGCGCGGAAGAGACCCAGTACTTC
>.|13|TRBJ1-5|.|TRBV19
CASSKGGNQPQHF
TGTGCCAGTAGTAAGGGGGGCAATCAGCCCCAGCATTTT
>.|13|TRBJ1-5|.|TRBV4-2
CASSSSGNQPQHF
TGTGCCAGCAGCTCCTCCGGCAATCAGCCCCAGCATTTT